The 32 T cell receptor beta chains presented below share a single source sample, sequenced in a study of T-cell reconstitution after alpha-beta-depleted transplantation in children. Unique molecular identifiers were used to barcode this TCRbeta library. MiXCR, applied by TCRdb to the PCR reads, yields one record per CDR3 protein. Of roughly 70,000 distinct CDR3 sequences in the sample, roughly 5% were seen once. The sequences come from PBMCs, mostly from graft donor cells, collected 180 days after TCRalphabeta/CD19-depleted stem cell transplant. These receptors were taken from a boy younger than two who had a stem cell transplant for acute myeloid leukemia, so the T cells may come from the graft donor.

This clonotype occurred many times. In DNA form, the CDR3 reads TGTGCCAGCAGCTTGGCCGGGGAGAATACGCAGTATTTT. This codes for CASSLAGENTQYF. V is TRBV5-6 and J is TRBJ2-3, with D tentatively TRBD2 (5 bases). CDR1 is SGHDT, CDR2 YYEEEE, per germline. V shed 0 bases and J shed 7 bases, with 9 bases lying between them. The CDR3 is 13 residues long.

This clonotype was detected many times. The chain is built from TRBV25-1 and TRBJ1-2; 7 nucleotides match TRBD1. The V gene's germline CDR1 is MGHDK and CDR2 SYGVNS. CDR3 length: 14 residues. The trim removed 5 bases at V and 8 bases at J, leaving 11 bases unmatched. This CDR3 reads CASSLPTGPDGYTF. The DNA of the CDR3 is TGTGCCAGCAGTCTTCCGACAGGGCCGGACGGCTACACCTTC.

This clonotype was counted ten times or more. The chain joins TRBV20-1 to TRBJ2-7, with 12 bases that match TRBD2. Germline V CDR1 and CDR2: DFQATT, SNEGSKA (reference sequence). Trimming removed 6 bases from V and 3 bases from J; junction bases left unmatched: 9. The CDR3 totals 15 residues. In DNA form, the CDR3 reads TGCAGTGCCCCAACTGGGACTAGCGGGTTCTACGAGCAGTACTTC. Amino acid sequence: CSAPTGTSGFYEQYF.

This clonotype was counted at least ten times. The gene calls are TRBV11-1 and TRBJ2-1; tentatively, D is TRBD1 (7 bases). The V and J ends lost 1 base and 12 bases respectively, with 13 bases between them. CDR3 size: 13 residues. Per the germline V gene, CDR1 is SGHAT and CDR2 is FQDESV (reference sequence). The CDR3 is CASSLERGRGQFF. The DNA of the CDR3 is TGTGCCAGCAGCTTAGAGAGGGGGCGGGGGCAGTTCTTC. Full variable domain (remainder filled in from reference TRBV11-1 and TRBJ2-1): EAEVAQSPRYKITEKSQAVAFWCDPISGHATLYWYRQILGQGPELLVQFQDESVVDDSQLPKDRFSAERLKGVDSTLKIQPAELGDSAMYLCASSLERGRGQFFGPGTRLTVL.

This clonotype was seen only once. At one end, the junction sequence differs from germline, possibly due to a read error. The CDR3 loop is CASSPTLNSGELFF. Here the CDR3 DNA reads TGTGCCAGCAGCCCCACACTGAACTCCGGGGAACTGTTTTTT. V gene TRBV4-2 combines with J gene TRBJ2-2, with a weak D call TRBD2 (5 bases). The CDR3 covers 14 residues. Germline CDR1 and CDR2: LGHNA and YNFKEQ.

This clonotype was seen many times. The J gene is TRBJ1-2, the V gene TRBV28; no clear D. CDR1 MDHEN and CDR2 SYDVKM come from the germline V gene. V lost 0 bases, J lost 2 bases, and 10 bases lay in between. CDR3 length equals 15 residues. The CDR3 bases are TGTGCCAGCAGTTTATGCCGGCAGACCAACTATGGCTACACCTTC. This encodes CASSLCRQTNYGYTF.

This clonotype was seen many times. The V gene is TRBV20-1, the J gene TRBJ1-6; TRBD1 is a possible D gene (5 bases). Between the trimmed V and J ends, which lost 4 bases and 2 bases, there was a span of 12 bases. CDR1 is DFQATT, CDR2 SNEGSKA, per germline (reference sequence). The CDR3 is made up of 15 amino acids. The CDR3 DNA follows: TGCAGTGCTACGGGACCGATTCCCTATAATTCACCCCTCCACTTT. Residues: CSATGPIPYNSPLHF.

This clonotype was found many times. This chain uses TRBV12-3 or TRBV12-4 with TRBJ1-1; D not certain. Trimming cost V 7 bases and J 0 bases, with 9 bases left between them. This CDR3 is 13 amino acids long. The CDR3 nucleotides are TGTGCCAGCACCCTCATGATGAACACTGAAGCTTTCTTT. Protein product: CASTLMMNTEAFF.

This clonotype was detected ten times or more. The chain combines TRBV9 with TRBJ2-5, with D uncertain. V was cut by 0 bases and J by 5 bases, with 11 bases left in between. This CDR3 comprises 14 residues. CDR1 SGDLS and CDR2 YYNGEE come from the germline V gene. The CDR3 is CASSVGTYGETQYF. The CDR3 bases are TGTGCCAGCAGCGTAGGCACCTATGGGGAGACCCAGTACTTC.

Ten or more counts support this clonotype. The DNA for the CDR3 is TGTGCCATCAGTCACAGGGGGGGAGAGACCCAGTACTTC. This gives the protein CAISHRGGETQYF. The V and J genes are TRBV10-3 and TRBJ2-5; a possible D gene is TRBD1 (8 bases). The germline gives CDR1 ENHRY, CDR2 SYGVKD. V was shortened by 5 bases and J by 4 bases, with 11 bases between the two germline ends. CDR3 length equals 13 residues.

This clonotype came up many times. The chain employs TRBV9 and TRBJ1-3; 8 bases agree with TRBD1. CDR3 length: 15 amino acids. Germline V gene sequence: CDR1 SGDLS, CDR2 YYNGEE. V lost 3 bases, J lost 0 bases, and 2 bases stayed unmatched. Here the CDR3 DNA reads TGTGCCAGCAGCGGGACAGGGTTCTCTGGAAACACCATATATTTT. Translated, it gives CASSGTGFSGNTIYF.

The chain couples TRBV20-1 to TRBJ2-7; D call uncertain. The V and J ends lost 3 bases and 0 bases respectively, with 15 bases between them. Per the germline V gene, CDR1 is DFQATT and CDR2 is SNEGSKA (reference sequence). The CDR3 is 15 amino acids. CDR3 in amino acids: CSASAVVGYSYEQYF. The CDR3 DNA follows: TGCAGTGCTAGCGCAGTGGTAGGGTACTCCTACGAGCAGTACTTC.

At least ten counts were recorded for this clonotype. The chain recombines TRBV9 with TRBJ2-5; a weak D match, TRBD1 (6 bases). Germline V gene lookup returns CDR1 SGDLS and CDR2 YYNGEE. This CDR3 spans 14 amino acids. V lost 2 bases and J lost 1, with 9 bases in between. The CDR3 DNA reads TGTGCCAGCAGCGTCGGACAGTTCCAAGAGACCCAGTACTTC. Its protein is CASSVGQFQETQYF.

This clonotype was detected ten times or more. The V call is TRBV13, the J call TRBJ1-6; D might be TRBD1 (6 bases). With 5 bases removed from V and 7 bases from J, the gap between germline ends came to 12 bases. CDR3 length equals 14 residues. The V gene's germline CDR1 is PRHDT and CDR2 FYEKMQ (reference sequence). CDR3 in amino acids: CASSQDSLNSPLHF. The CDR3 DNA reads as TGTGCCAGCAGCCAGGACAGCCTCAATTCACCCCTCCACTTT.

The table lists this clonotype with many counts. The rearrangement joins TRBV20-1 to TRBJ1-1; D is unresolved. The CDR3 has 13 residues. CDR1 and CDR2 (germline): DFQATT, SNEGSKA (reference sequence). This CDR3 is CSVTWAANTEAFF. Here the CDR3 DNA reads TGCAGCGTTACCTGGGCGGCGAACACTGAAGCTTTCTTT.

This clonotype was detected many times. The chain joins TRBV5-1 to TRBJ2-1; 9 bases are a match to TRBD2. The CDR3 length is 17 residues. J gave up 4 bases and V 0 bases, and 8 bases lay outside the gene matches. CDR1 SGHRS and CDR2 YFSETQ come from the germline V gene. CDR3 sequence reads: CASSLDPQLAGYNEQFF. CDR3 bases: TGCGCCAGCAGCTTGGACCCCCAACTAGCGGGTTACAATGAGCAGTTCTTC.

This clonotype was seen many times. The chain employs TRBV15 and TRBJ1-3; perhaps TRBD1 as D (5 bases). Germline CDR1 reads LNHNV; CDR2 reads YYDKDF (reference sequence). The CDR3 has 14 amino acids. The V gene lost 5 bases and the J gene lost 2 bases, with 10 bases spanning the gap. This CDR3 is CATSPRQPGNTIYF. The CDR3 bases are TGTGCCACCAGCCCCCGACAGCCTGGAAACACCATATATTTT.

This clonotype has at least ten counts. The chain joins TRBV3-1 to TRBJ2-3; D uncertain. From germline, CDR1 is LGHDT and CDR2 YNNKEL (reference sequence). This CDR3 contains 13 residues. The V end lost 6 bases, the J end lost 0 bases, and 7 bases lay between the germline ends. DNA of the CDR3: TGTGCCAGCAGGGTCCCTAGCACAGATACGCAGTATTTT. Translating gives CASRVPSTDTQYF.

This clonotype came up many times. The chain joins TRBV12-3 or TRBV12-4 to TRBJ1-6, with a weak D call TRBD1 (5 bases). The length of the CDR3 is 16 residues. With 3 bases removed from V and 0 bases from J, the gap between germline ends came to 9 bases. CDR3 sequence (DNA): TGTGCCAGCAGTTTTTCAGGGAGCTCCTATAATTCACCCCTCCACTTT. This codes for CASSFSGSSYNSPLHF.

This clonotype was seen at least ten times. CDR3 in DNA: TGTGCCAGCAGCTTAGCCGGGAGGGGGGAGACCCAGTACTTC. This gives the protein CASSLAGRGETQYF. This chain uses TRBV7-2 with TRBJ2-5; 8 positions match TRBD2. Germline V gene lookup returns CDR1 SGHTA and CDR2 FQGNSA. This CDR3 is built from 14 residues. Unmatched junction bases numbered 2, after V lost 0 bases and J lost 5 bases.

This clonotype was recorded many times. This rearrangement joins TRBV28 to TRBJ2-5; unclear D gene. Germline V gene data show CDR1 as MDHEN and CDR2 as SYDVKM. V lost 2 bases and J 2 bases, leaving 12 bases between the germline ends. This CDR3 has 15 amino acids. The CDR3 bases are TGTGCCAGCAGTTTAGAGGAGACACCTCAAGAGACCCAGTACTTC. Translating gives CASSLEETPQETQYF.

Many counts were recorded for this clonotype. DNA for the CDR3: TGTGCCAGCAGTCCCCCCGGGGGCTTTGGGGCCAACGTCCTGACTTTC. This codes for CASSPPGGFGANVLTF. The V call is TRBV12-3 or TRBV12-4, the J call TRBJ2-6; D may be TRBD1 or TRBD2 (6 bases each). CDR3 length: 16 amino acids. Trimming removed 5 bases from V and 3 bases from J, with 14 bases in between.

In this sample, this clonotype turned up many times. The chain employs TRBV12-3 or TRBV12-4 and TRBJ2-5, with TRBD2 matching over 14 bases. Trimming took 2 bases from V and 4 from J; bases not matched to a gene: 6. The CDR3 has 17 amino acids. The CDR3 is CASSLKRLAGGRETQYF. As DNA, the CDR3 is TGTGCCAGCAGTTTAAAACGACTAGCGGGGGGGCGAGAGACCCAGTACTTC.

Comments on this clonotype: A much larger clone is a single base away; this may be a read error. The V call is TRBV4-3, the J call TRBJ2-7; no clear D gene. The CDR3 loop spans 16 amino acids. V lost 1 base and J 1 base, leaving 14 bases between the germline ends. Germline assignment: CDR1 LGHNA and CDR2 YSLEER. CDR3 in DNA: TGCGCCAGCAGCCAAGGGGTAAGGGCTGCGTCCTACGAGCAGTACTTC. This translates into CASSQGVRAASYEQYF.

The table lists this clonotype with many counts. The CDR3 region is CASSSGTELVGQYF. The DNA of the CDR3 is TGTGCCAGCAGCTCCGGGACAGAGTTAGTCGGGCAGTACTTC. The J gene is TRBJ2-7, the V gene TRBV9; 7 nucleotides agree with TRBD1. From germline, CDR1 is SGDLS and CDR2 YYNGEE. The length of the CDR3 is 14 residues. J lost 9 bases, V lost 4 bases, and 13 bases had no gene match. Variable domain in full (rest from reference TRBV9 and TRBJ2-7): DSGVTQTPKHLITATGQRVTLRCSPRSGDLSVYWYQQSLDQGLQFLIQYYNGEERAKGNILERFSAQQFPDLHSELNLSSLELGDSALYFCASSSGTELVGQYFGPGTRLTVT.

This clonotype was counted ten times or more. The chain links TRBV9 to TRBJ2-1; TRBD1 matches at 9 bases. The CDR3 is 16 residues long. Losses at the gene ends were 2 bases for V and 2 bases for J; bases not matched to a gene: 5. Germline CDR1 SGDLS, CDR2 YYNGEE. The CDR3 loop is CASSVGWDRAYNEQFF. CDR3 sequence (DNA): TGTGCCAGCAGCGTGGGGTGGGACAGGGCCTACAATGAGCAGTTCTTC.

This clonotype was seen many times. The V and J genes are TRBV7-2 and TRBJ2-1; no clear D. Germline CDR1 SGHTA, CDR2 FQGNSA. Trimming took off 4 bases at V and 2 bases at J, with 12 bases between the two ends. This CDR3 comprises 15 residues. The CDR3 region is CASSSTRGAYNEQFF. In DNA form, the CDR3 reads TGTGCCAGCAGCTCCACCCGTGGAGCCTACAATGAGCAGTTCTTC.

This clonotype was seen repeatedly, ten times or more. The J gene is TRBJ2-5, the V gene TRBV7-8; D unresolved. CDR1 and CDR2 from the germline V gene are SGHVS and FQNEAQ. V was trimmed by 3 bases and J by 7 bases, leaving 18 bases between them. This CDR3 spans 15 amino acids. The CDR3 loop is CASSFTRPKLGTQYF. The CDR3 DNA sequence: TGTGCCAGCAGCTTCACCCGCCCCAAGTTGGGGACCCAGTACTTC.

This clonotype was found many times. This chain uses TRBV5-1 with TRBJ1-1; D may be TRBD1 (6 bases). This CDR3 contains 15 residues. Trimming left V 3 bases short and J 3 bases short, with 15 bases between. Germline CDR1 SGHRS, CDR2 YFSETQ. For the CDR3, the DNA is TGCGCCAGCAGCTCCTCACAGGGAGGGCACACTGAAGCTTTCTTT. It translates to CASSSSQGGHTEAFF.

This clonotype was seen repeatedly, ten times or more. This rearrangement joins TRBV11-1 to TRBJ2-4; a possible D gene is TRBD1 (5 bases). Germline V CDR1 and CDR2: SGHAT, FQDESV (reference sequence). V gave up 5 bases and J gave up 1 base, with 24 bases separating them. There are 19 residues in the CDR3. CDR3 in amino acids: CASSLPTEPSRLAKNIQYF. CDR3 nucleotides: TGTGCCAGCAGCCTCCCGACAGAGCCTTCTAGACTTGCCAAAAACATTCAGTACTTC.

This clonotype was found many times. The rearrangement links TRBV11-2 to TRBJ2-1; 11 nucleotides match TRBD2. CDR3 length equals 17 residues. CDR1 is SGHAT and CDR2 is FQNNGV in the germline V gene. V trimming: 5 bases; J trimming: 1 base; junction bases outside the gene matches: 7. Written as DNA, the CDR3 is TGTGCCAGCAGCCTCCCCGCTAGCGGGGGGTCCTACAATGAGCAGTTCTTC. Encoded protein: CASSLPASGGSYNEQFF. Full variable domain (remainder filled in from reference TRBV11-2 and TRBJ2-1): EAGVAQSPRYKIIEKRQSVAFWCNPISGHATLYWYQQILGQGPKLLIQFQNNGVVDDSQLPKDRFSAERLKGVDSTLKIQPAKLEDSAVYLCASSLPASGGSYNEQFFGPGTRLTVL.

This clonotype has a count of ten or more. This chain links TRBV11-2 with TRBJ2-1; maybe TRBD1 (6 bases). This CDR3 has 16 residues. Germline V gene sequence: CDR1 SGHAT, CDR2 FQNNGV. V was cut by 0 bases and J by 5 bases, with 14 bases left in between. CDR3 loop: CASSLEGQLSNNEQFF. CDR3 sequence (DNA): TGTGCCAGCAGCTTAGAAGGACAGCTTTCAAACAATGAGCAGTTCTTC.